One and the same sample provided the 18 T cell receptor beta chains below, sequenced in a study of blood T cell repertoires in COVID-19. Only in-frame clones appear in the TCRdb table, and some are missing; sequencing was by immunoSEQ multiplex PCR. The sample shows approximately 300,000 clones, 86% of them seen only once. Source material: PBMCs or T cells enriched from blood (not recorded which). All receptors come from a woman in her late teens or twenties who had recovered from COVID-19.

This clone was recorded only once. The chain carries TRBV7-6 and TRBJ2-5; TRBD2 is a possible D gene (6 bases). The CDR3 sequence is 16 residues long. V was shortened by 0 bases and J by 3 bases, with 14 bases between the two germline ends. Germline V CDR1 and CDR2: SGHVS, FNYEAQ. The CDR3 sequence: CASSLALRTGEETQYF. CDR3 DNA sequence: TGTGCCAGCAGCTTAGCACTTAGGACGGGGGAAGAGACCCAGTACTTC. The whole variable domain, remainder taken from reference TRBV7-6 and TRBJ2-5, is GAGVSQSPRYKVTKRGQDVALRCDPISGHVSLYWYRQALGQGPEFLTYFNYEAQQDKSGLPNDRFSAERPEGSISTLTIQRTEQRDSAMYRCASSLALRTGEETQYFGPGTRLLVL.

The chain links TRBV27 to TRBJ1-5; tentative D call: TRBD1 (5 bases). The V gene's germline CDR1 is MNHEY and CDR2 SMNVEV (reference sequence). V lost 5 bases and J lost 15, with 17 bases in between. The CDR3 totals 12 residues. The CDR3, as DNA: TGTGCCAGCAGTCCCCAGGGTGGGCAACGGCATTTT. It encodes CASSPQGGQRHF.

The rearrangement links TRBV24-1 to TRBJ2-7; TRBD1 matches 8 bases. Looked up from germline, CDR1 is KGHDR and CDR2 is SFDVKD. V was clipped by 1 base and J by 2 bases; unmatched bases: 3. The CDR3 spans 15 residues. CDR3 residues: CATSDFRQGTYEQYF. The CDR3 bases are TGTGCCACCAGTGATTTCCGACAGGGGACCTACGAGCAGTACTTC.

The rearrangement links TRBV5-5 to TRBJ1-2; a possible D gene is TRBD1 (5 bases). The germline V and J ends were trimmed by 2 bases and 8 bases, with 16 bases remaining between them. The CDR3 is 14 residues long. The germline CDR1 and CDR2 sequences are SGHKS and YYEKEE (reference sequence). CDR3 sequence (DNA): TGTGCCAGCAGCTTTAAGGGGATTGAAGGGGGCTACACCTTC. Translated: CASSFKGIEGGYTF. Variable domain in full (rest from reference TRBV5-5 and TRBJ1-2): DAGVTQSPTHLIKTRGQQVTLRCSPISGHKSVSWYQQVLGQGPQFIFQYYEKEERGRGNFPDRFSARQFPNYSSELNVNALLLGDSALYLCASSFKGIEGGYTFGSGTRLTVV.

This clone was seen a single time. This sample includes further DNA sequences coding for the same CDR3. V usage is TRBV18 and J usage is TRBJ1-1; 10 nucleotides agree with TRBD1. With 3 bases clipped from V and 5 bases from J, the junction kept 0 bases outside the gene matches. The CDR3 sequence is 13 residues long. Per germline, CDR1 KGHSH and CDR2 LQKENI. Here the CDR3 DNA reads TGTGCCAGCTCACCGGGACAGGGGACTGAAGCTTTCTTT. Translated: CASSPGQGTEAFF.

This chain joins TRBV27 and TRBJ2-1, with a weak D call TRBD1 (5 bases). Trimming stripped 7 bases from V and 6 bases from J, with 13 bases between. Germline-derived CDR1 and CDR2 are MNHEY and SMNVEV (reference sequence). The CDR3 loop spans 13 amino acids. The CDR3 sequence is CASTTTVANEQFF. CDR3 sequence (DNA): TGTGCCAGCACGACGACAGTCGCCAATGAGCAGTTCTTC.

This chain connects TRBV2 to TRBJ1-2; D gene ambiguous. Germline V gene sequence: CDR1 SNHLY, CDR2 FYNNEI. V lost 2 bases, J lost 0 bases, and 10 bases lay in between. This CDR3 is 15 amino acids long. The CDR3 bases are TGTGCCAGCAGTGAAACCAGGAACTCTAACTATGGCTACACCTTC. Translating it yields CASSETRNSNYGYTF.

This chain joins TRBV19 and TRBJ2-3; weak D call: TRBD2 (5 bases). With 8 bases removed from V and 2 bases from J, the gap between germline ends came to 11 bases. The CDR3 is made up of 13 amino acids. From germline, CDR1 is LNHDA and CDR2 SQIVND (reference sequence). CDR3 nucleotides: TGTGCCAGTTTGGGAGTAAACACAGATACGCAGTATTTT. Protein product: CASLGVNTDTQYF. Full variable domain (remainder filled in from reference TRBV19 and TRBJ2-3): DGGITQSPKYLFRKEGQNVTLSCEQNLNHDAMYWYRQDPGQGLRLIYYSQIVNDFQKGDIAEGYSVSREKKESFPLTVTSAQKNPTAFYLCASLGVNTDTQYFGPGTRLTVL.

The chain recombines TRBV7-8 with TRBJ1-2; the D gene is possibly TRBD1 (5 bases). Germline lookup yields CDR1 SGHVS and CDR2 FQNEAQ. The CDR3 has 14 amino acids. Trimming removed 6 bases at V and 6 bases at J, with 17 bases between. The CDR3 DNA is TGTGCCAGCAGACCAAGTAGGACATTCGATGGCTACACCTTC. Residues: CASRPSRTFDGYTF.

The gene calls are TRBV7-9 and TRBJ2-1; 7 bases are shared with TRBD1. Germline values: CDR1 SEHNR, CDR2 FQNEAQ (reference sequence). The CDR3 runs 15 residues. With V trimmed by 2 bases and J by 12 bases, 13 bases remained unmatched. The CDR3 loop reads CASSLITLNRGWQFF. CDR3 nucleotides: TGTGCCAGCAGCTTAATCACCCTGAACAGGGGATGGCAGTTCTTC.

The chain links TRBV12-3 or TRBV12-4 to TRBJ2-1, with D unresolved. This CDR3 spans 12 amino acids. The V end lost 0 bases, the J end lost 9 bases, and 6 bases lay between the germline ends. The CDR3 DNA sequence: TGTGCCAGCAGTTTAGCGACGGGTGAGCAGTTCTTC. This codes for CASSLATGEQFF.

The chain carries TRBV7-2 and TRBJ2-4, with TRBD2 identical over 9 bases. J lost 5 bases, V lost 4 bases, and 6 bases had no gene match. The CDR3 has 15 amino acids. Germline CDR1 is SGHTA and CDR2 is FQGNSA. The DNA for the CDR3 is TGTGCCAGCAGCTGGGGGACTAGCTACGAAAACATTCAGTACTTC. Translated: CASSWGTSYENIQYF.

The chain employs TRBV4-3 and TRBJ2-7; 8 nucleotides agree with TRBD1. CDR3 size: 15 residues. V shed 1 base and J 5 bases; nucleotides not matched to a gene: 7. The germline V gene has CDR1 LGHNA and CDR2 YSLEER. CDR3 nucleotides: TGCGCCAGCAGCCAAGGCGACAGGGGTGTCCACGAGCAGTACTTC. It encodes CASSQGDRGVHEQYF.

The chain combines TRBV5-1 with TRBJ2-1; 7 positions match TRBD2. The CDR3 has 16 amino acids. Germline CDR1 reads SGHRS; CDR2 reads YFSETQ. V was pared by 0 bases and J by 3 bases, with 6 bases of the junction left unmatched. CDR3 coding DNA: TGCGCCAGCAGCTTGGCAGCGGGAAGTCGCTACAATGAGCAGTTCTTC. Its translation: CASSLAAGSRYNEQFF.

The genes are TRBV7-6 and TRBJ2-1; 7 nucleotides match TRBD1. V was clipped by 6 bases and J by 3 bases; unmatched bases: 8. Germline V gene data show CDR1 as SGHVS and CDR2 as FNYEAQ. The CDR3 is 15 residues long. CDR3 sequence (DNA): TGTGCCAGCAGTTCTAACAGGGGTCGCTACAATGAGCAGTTCTTC. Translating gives CASSSNRGRYNEQFF.

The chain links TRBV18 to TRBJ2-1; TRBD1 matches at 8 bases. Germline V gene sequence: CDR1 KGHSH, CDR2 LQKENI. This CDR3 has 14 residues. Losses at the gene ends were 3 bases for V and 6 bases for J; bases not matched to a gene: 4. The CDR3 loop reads CASSPGTGPNEQFF. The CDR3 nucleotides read TGTGCCAGCTCACCCGGGACAGGTCCCAATGAGCAGTTCTTC. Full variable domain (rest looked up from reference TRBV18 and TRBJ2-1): NAGVMQNPRHLVRRRGQEARLRCSPMKGHSHVYWYRQLPEEGLKFMVYLQKENIIDESGMPKERFSAEFPKEGPSILRIQQVVRGDSAAYFCASSPGTGPNEQFFGPGTRLTVL.

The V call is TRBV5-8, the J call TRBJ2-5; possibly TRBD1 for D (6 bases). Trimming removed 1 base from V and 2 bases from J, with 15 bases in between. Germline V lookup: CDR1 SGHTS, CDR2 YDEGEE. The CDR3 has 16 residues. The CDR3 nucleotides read TGTGCCAGCAGCTTGTTAGGTACAGGGTGGCAAGAGACCCAGTACTTC. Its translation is CASSLLGTGWQETQYF.

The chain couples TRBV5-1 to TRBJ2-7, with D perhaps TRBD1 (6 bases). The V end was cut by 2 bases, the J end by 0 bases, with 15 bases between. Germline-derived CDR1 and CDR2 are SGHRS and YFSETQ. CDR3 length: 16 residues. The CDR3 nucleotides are TGCGCCAGCAGCTTCCGGACAGACCGGAGCTCCTACGAGCAGTACTTC. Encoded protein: CASSFRTDRSSYEQYF. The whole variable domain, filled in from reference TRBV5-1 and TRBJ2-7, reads KAGVTQTPRYLIKTRGQQVTLSCSPISGHRSVSWYQQTPGQGLQFLFEYFSETQRNKGNFPGRFSGRQFSNSRSEMNVSTLELGDSALYLCASSFRTDRSSYEQYFGPGTRLTVT.